The 32 T cell receptor beta chains given below trace back to one sample, sequenced in a study of cytomegalovirus exposure and HLA in healthy donors. The PCR ran on 60 Vbeta and 13 Jbeta primers. Assay used: immunoSEQ multiplex PCR; TCRdb lists only in-frame clones, some missing. The data hold 97,000 or so clones, with roughly 77% observed a single time. Material for sequencing was PBMCs. The receptors come from a man aged 35 to 55 in good health and CMV-seronegative.

V is TRBV19 and J is TRBJ1-5; D is unresolved. The CDR3 runs to 16 residues. Germline V gene lookup returns CDR1 LNHDA and CDR2 SQIVND (reference sequence). Trimming took 3 bases from V and 0 from J, leaving 12 bases between them. DNA for the CDR3: TGTGCCAGTAGTATTGAGGCAGTCTATAGCAATCAGCCCCAGCATTTT. Translated, it gives CASSIEAVYSNQPQHF.

CDR3 amino acids: CASSRLPGQGNQPQHF. The CDR3 region has the DNA TGTGCCAGCAGTCGTTTACCGGGACAGGGAAATCAGCCCCAGCATTTT. The rearrangement joins TRBV5-5 to TRBJ1-5, with 9 bases aligning to TRBD1. Germline assignment: CDR1 SGHKS and CDR2 YYEKEE (reference sequence). The CDR3 runs 16 residues. Trimming at V came to 5 bases and at J to 4 bases, leaving 10 bases not matched to a gene.

V and J are TRBV6-1 and TRBJ2-2; the match to TRBD1 covers 9 bases. Germline CDR1 reads MNHNS; CDR2 reads SASEGT. The CDR3 length is 15 residues. V dropped 9 bases and J dropped 0; count of bases not matched to a gene: 5. CDR3 region: CASRQGVSNTGELFF. CDR3 DNA: TGTGCCAGTCGACAGGGGGTGTCGAACACCGGGGAGCTGTTTTTT.

J is TRBJ2-7 and V is TRBV9, with D possibly TRBD1 on 6 matching bases. Germline CDR1 SGDLS, CDR2 YYNGEE. Trimming took 0 bases from V and 9 from J, leaving 13 bases between them. The CDR3 spans 13 residues. The CDR3 sequence: CASSVEGTSPQYF. In nucleotides, the CDR3 is TGTGCCAGCAGCGTAGAAGGGACATCCCCGCAGTACTTC.

The chain links TRBV6-1 to TRBJ1-5; TRBD1 is a possible D gene (6 bases). Trimming took off 4 bases at V and 0 bases at J, with 13 bases between the two ends. The germline V gene encodes CDR1 MNHNS and CDR2 SASEGT. The CDR3 extends over 16 amino acids. CDR3 in DNA: TGTGCCAGCAGTGCCGAAACAGGGTATAGCAATCAGCCCCAGCATTTT. Amino acid sequence: CASSAETGYSNQPQHF.

The chain uses TRBV6-5 and TRBJ2-1; 7 positions agree with TRBD1. Germline V lookup: CDR1 MNHEY, CDR2 SVGAGI. This CDR3 is 12 amino acids long. Trimming at V came to 6 bases and at J to 13 bases, leaving 9 bases not matched to a gene. The CDR3 here is CASRPRGKSQFF. The CDR3 DNA is TGTGCCAGCAGACCCAGGGGGAAGAGTCAGTTCTTC.

The V gene is TRBV2, the J gene TRBJ2-1; 7 bases agree with TRBD1. The CDR3 has 14 amino acids. The J segment lost 1 base and the V segment lost 6 bases, leaving 3 bases of the junction unmatched. Germline V gene lookup returns CDR1 SNHLY and CDR2 FYNNEI. The CDR3 loop reads CASRRQGSYNEQFF. In DNA, the CDR3 is TGTGCCAGCAGGAGACAGGGTTCCTACAATGAGCAGTTCTTC.

The gene calls are TRBV2 and TRBJ2-2; 8 nucleotides agree with TRBD2. CDR1 and CDR2 from the germline V gene are SNHLY and FYNNEI. The ends lost 5 bases at V and 5 bases at J; junction bases unmatched: 7. The CDR3 is made up of 15 amino acids. CDR3 DNA: TGTGCCAGCAGTCCCGGGGGGGCAGAAACCGGGGAGCTGTTTTTT. This sequence encodes CASSPGGAETGELFF.

Only a few counts were recorded for this clone. The gene calls are TRBV27 and TRBJ1-5; 7 nucleotides line up with TRBD1. CDR1 and CDR2 (germline): MNHEY, SMNVEV (reference sequence). The CDR3 loop spans 14 amino acids. J was trimmed by 5 bases and V by 6 bases; bases with no gene match: 7. DNA of the CDR3: TGTGCCAGCAGCCCGACAGGGCCCTATCAGCCCCAGCATTTT. As protein: CASSPTGPYQPQHF.

The genes are TRBV9 and TRBJ2-2, with 9 bases identical to TRBD1. CDR3 length: 16 amino acids. V shed 4 bases, J shed 6 bases, and the junction held 10 bases outside the gene matches. Germline CDR1 SGDLS, CDR2 YYNGEE. In DNA, the CDR3 is TGTGCCAGCAGCTCGGCCGGGACAGGGTCCGCCGGGGAGCTGTTTTTT. Its protein is CASSSAGTGSAGELFF.

This chain joins TRBV7-9 and TRBJ2-3; 12 bases map to TRBD2. This CDR3 comprises 17 residues. Looked up from germline, CDR1 is SEHNR and CDR2 is FQNEAQ (reference sequence). The V and J ends lost 1 base and 4 bases, in that order; junction bases with no gene match: 6. CDR3 loop: CASSLGGLAGRSDTQYF. The CDR3, as DNA: TGTGCCAGCAGCTTAGGCGGACTAGCGGGGAGGTCAGATACGCAGTATTTT.

The chain couples TRBV7-9 to TRBJ2-5; 7 nucleotides line up with TRBD1. Germline CDR1 reads SEHNR; CDR2 reads FQNEAQ (reference sequence). The CDR3 loop spans 15 amino acids. J was trimmed by 1 base and V by 3 bases; bases with no gene match: 5. CDR3 nucleotides: TGTGCCAGCAGCTTCCCACAGGGGACCCAAGAGACCCAGTACTTC. Translated: CASSFPQGTQETQYF. Full variable domain (remainder filled in from reference TRBV7-9 and TRBJ2-5): DTGVSQNPRHKITKRGQNVTFRCDPISEHNRLYWYRQTLGQGPEFLTYFQNEAQLEKSRLLSDRFSAERPKGSFSTLEIQRTEQGDSAMYLCASSFPQGTQETQYFGPGTRLLVL.

The J gene is TRBJ2-5, the V gene TRBV5-1; 11 bases align to TRBD2. Looked up from germline, CDR1 is SGHRS and CDR2 is YFSETQ. The CDR3 length is 16 residues. V lost 5 bases and J lost 2; bases outside the gene matches: 8. The CDR3: CASRPQTSGVQETQYF. The CDR3 DNA is TGCGCCAGCAGACCGCAGACTAGCGGGGTTCAAGAGACCCAGTACTTC. The complete variable domain, with remaining parts taken from reference TRBV5-1 and TRBJ2-5, reads KAGVTQTPRYLIKTRGQQVTLSCSPISGHRSVSWYQQTPGQGLQFLFEYFSETQRNKGNFPGRFSGRQFSNSRSEMNVSTLELGDSALYLCASRPQTSGVQETQYFGPGTRLLVL.

The rearrangement joins TRBV27 to TRBJ2-7, with 7 bases lining up with TRBD2. The CDR3 totals 15 residues. In germline, CDR1 is MNHEY, CDR2 SMNVEV (reference sequence). J was trimmed by 6 bases and V by 7 bases; bases with no gene match: 15. DNA for the CDR3: TGTGCCAGCACTCTATCCATGGTAGCGGGTAGCGAGCAGTACTTC. This encodes CASTLSMVAGSEQYF.

The J gene is TRBJ1-6, the V gene TRBV2; TRBD1 might be the D (6 bases). CDR3 length: 16 amino acids. Trimming shortened V by 6 bases and J by 0 bases, and 12 bases separated the two germline ends. Germline CDR1 SNHLY, CDR2 FYNNEI. CDR3 DNA sequence: TGTGCCAGCAGCGGGACACCCGACTCCTATAATTCACCCCTCCACTTT. It codes for CASSGTPDSYNSPLHF.

The gene calls are TRBV15 and TRBJ2-5; 7 bases match TRBD1. The CDR3 sequence is 15 residues long. The germline V gene has CDR1 LNHNV and CDR2 YYDKDF (reference sequence). The junction had 8 bases not matched to a gene; V was cut back by 2 bases and J by 5 bases. CDR3 loop: CATSRSTGIVETQYF. The CDR3 DNA follows: TGTGCCACCAGCAGATCGACAGGGATTGTGGAGACCCAGTACTTC.

This clone was recorded a few times. V and J are TRBV10-2 and TRBJ2-1, with D maybe TRBD1 (6 bases). The CDR3 spans 13 residues. The V end was cut by 6 bases, the J end by 9 bases, with 15 bases between. Germline CDR1 WSHSY, CDR2 SAAADI. Here the CDR3 reads CASRFQGLGEQFF. In nucleotides, the CDR3 is TGCGCCAGCAGGTTCCAGGGGCTCGGTGAGCAGTTCTTC.

CDR3 coding DNA: TGTGCCAGCAGCTCGGGACAGGCGGTTTTAGGCTACACCTTC. Its protein product is CASSSGQAVLGYTF. This chain uses TRBV7-2 with TRBJ1-2, with 8 bases aligning to TRBD1. The CDR3 totals 14 residues. The V segment lost 4 bases and the J segment 8 bases; nucleotides outside the gene matches: 9. Germline CDR1 SGHTA, CDR2 FQGNSA.

This chain links TRBV5-1 with TRBJ1-1; D gene ambiguous. Trimming pared 0 bases from V and 0 bases from J, leaving 6 bases between. There are 14 residues in the CDR3. CDR1 is SGHRS, CDR2 YFSETQ, per germline. CDR3 DNA sequence: TGCGCCAGCAGCTTGGACAGTCTGAACACTGAAGCTTTCTTT. Translation gives CASSLDSLNTEAFF. Full variable domain (remainder filled in from reference TRBV5-1 and TRBJ1-1): KAGVTQTPRYLIKTRGQQVTLSCSPISGHRSVSWYQQTPGQGLQFLFEYFSETQRNKGNFPGRFSGRQFSNSRSEMNVSTLELGDSALYLCASSLDSLNTEAFFGQGTRLTVV.

This clone was counted between two and nine times. The CDR3 sequence is CAWIFPGKTEAFF. The CDR3 region has the DNA TGTGCCTGGATTTTCCCGGGAAAGACTGAAGCTTTCTTT. V usage is TRBV30 and J usage is TRBJ1-1; D gene unclear. Trimming cost V 4 bases and J 5 bases, with 14 bases left between them. CDR3 length: 13 residues. From germline, CDR1 is GTSNPN and CDR2 SVGIG (reference sequence).

The chain carries TRBV7-9 and TRBJ2-7; D is possibly TRBD1 (5 bases). The V end was cut by 1 base, the J end by 3 bases, with 10 bases between. The CDR3 extends over 14 amino acids. Germline CDR1 and CDR2: SEHNR and FQNEAQ (reference sequence). CDR3 DNA sequence: TGTGCCAGCAGCTTAGGAGACAGTTACTACGAGCAGTACTTC. This codes for CASSLGDSYYEQYF.

This clone was seen a few times. This sample also contains other DNA sequences that code for the same CDR3. The chain employs TRBV6-1 and TRBJ2-3; D uncertain. V lost 6 bases to trimming and J lost 5 bases, with 6 bases between them. There are 11 residues in the CDR3. Germline CDR1 reads MNHNS; CDR2 reads SASEGT. CDR3 nucleotide sequence: TGTGCCAGCAGCGGTCAAGATACGCAGTATTTT. Translating gives CASSGQDTQYF.

The CDR3 spells CASSLVSLRGTNEQFF. The CDR3 DNA reads as TGTGCCAGCAGCTTAGTATCGCTGCGCGGGACCAATGAGCAGTTCTTC. This sequence joins TRBV7-6 and TRBJ2-1; D is possibly TRBD2 (6 bases). Between the trimmed V and J ends, which lost 1 base and 6 bases, there was a span of 16 bases. Looked up from germline, CDR1 is SGHVS and CDR2 is FNYEAQ. The CDR3 is 16 amino acids.

This chain connects TRBV5-1 to TRBJ2-5; 9 bases agree with TRBD1. Germline V gene sequence: CDR1 SGHRS, CDR2 YFSETQ. V dropped 0 bases and J dropped 5; count of bases not matched to a gene: 5. The CDR3 has 15 residues. In DNA form, the CDR3 reads TGCGCCAGCAGCTTGGTCGGGACAGGGTATGAGACCCAGTACTTC. It specifies CASSLVGTGYETQYF.

The chain is built from TRBV27 and TRBJ1-1, with D possibly being TRBD1 (5 bases). CDR3 length equals 15 residues. V was pared by 6 bases and J by 4 bases, with 18 bases between. Germline lookup yields CDR1 MNHEY and CDR2 SMNVEV (reference sequence). Here the CDR3 reads CASSNLITGFTEAFF. The CDR3 DNA sequence: TGTGCCAGCAGCAACCTTATAACAGGTTTCACTGAAGCTTTCTTT.

The chain carries TRBV27 and TRBJ2-7, with 8 bases identical to TRBD1. Looked up from germline, CDR1 is MNHEY and CDR2 is SMNVEV (reference sequence). The CDR3 has 14 amino acids. V dropped 5 bases and J dropped 1; count of bases not matched to a gene: 4. CDR3 bases: TGTGCCAGCAGTCCATGGACAGGGTCCTACGAGCAGTACTTC. Translating it yields CASSPWTGSYEQYF.

The rearrangement joins TRBV6-1 to TRBJ2-5; D unclear. Trimming took off 1 base at V and 5 bases at J, with 17 bases between the two ends. The CDR3 contains 16 residues. Germline CDR1 is MNHNS and CDR2 is SASEGT. As DNA, the CDR3 is TGTGCCAGCAGTGAAGGATCGAAGGTAGCCACGGAGACCCAGTACTTC. Translating it yields CASSEGSKVATETQYF.

The gene calls are TRBV4-1 and TRBJ2-2; 8 bases are shared with TRBD1. CDR1 MGHRA and CDR2 YSYEKL come from the germline V gene. Unmatched junction bases numbered 9, after V lost 0 bases and J lost 3 bases. The CDR3 has 18 amino acids. The CDR3 DNA is TGCGCCAGCAGCCAAGATCCCCGACAGGGGACTTACACCGGGGAGCTGTTTTTT. Translated, it gives CASSQDPRQGTYTGELFF.

The chain has TRBV5-8 and TRBJ1-4, with D perhaps TRBD1 (5 bases). In germline, CDR1 is SGHTS, CDR2 YDEGEE. The CDR3 loop spans 16 amino acids. V lost 0 bases and J lost 8, with 17 bases in between. CDR3 in DNA: TGTGCCAGCAGCTTGGGGGGCCAGGGCTTAGGAGAAAAACTGTTTTTT. This sequence encodes CASSLGGQGLGEKLFF.

The chain links TRBV7-2 to TRBJ2-7, with a possible D match to TRBD1 (6 bases). V was clipped by 7 bases and J by 0 bases, with 10 bases between them. The CDR3 is 13 amino acids. In germline, CDR1 is SGHTA, CDR2 FQGNSA. This chain's CDR3 is CASTIRGSYEQYF. CDR3 sequence (DNA): TGTGCCAGCACCATCAGGGGCTCCTACGAGCAGTACTTC.

This clone was seen a handful of times. The chain employs TRBV6-4 and TRBJ1-2; no reliable D call. Germline CDR1 and CDR2: MRHNA and SNTAGT. Deletions cut 0 bases from V and 8 bases from J, with 13 bases between. This CDR3 contains 14 residues. The CDR3 protein is CASSDSNRVEGYTF. The CDR3 DNA is TGTGCCAGCAGTGACTCGAACCGGGTGGAAGGCTACACCTTC.

The rearrangement joins TRBV20-1 to TRBJ2-7; possibly TRBD2 for D (5 bases). Trimming took 7 bases from V and 0 from J, leaving 7 bases between them. The CDR3 extends over 11 amino acids. Germline V CDR1 and CDR2: DFQATT, SNEGSKA (reference sequence). CDR3 amino acids: CSGGDSYEQYF. The CDR3 DNA sequence: TGCAGTGGGGGAGACTCCTACGAGCAGTACTTC.